The clone carrying this TCR beta chain was observed at least ten times. RNA transcripts yielded amplified TCR beta CDR3 regions. Second-round multiplex PCR came after a first-round RT-PCR that employed HTBI primers. TCRdb itself ran the multiplex PCR reads through MiXCR, one entry per CDR3 protein. This sample has 620,000 or so distinct CDR3 sequences, with approximately 22% found just once. CDR3 size: 12 residues. The germline V and J ends were trimmed by 6 bases and 4 bases, with 12 bases remaining between them. Germline-derived CDR1 and CDR2 are SQVTM and ANQGSEA. The data derive from a study of Graves' ophthalmopathy and Graves' hyperthyroidism.

The clonotype originates from a young woman with stable Graves' hyperthyroidism. Some clones in this sample may be carry-over from other donors' samples. The chain uses TRBV29-1 and TRBJ1-2; weak D call: TRBD1 (6 bases). Sequenced: peripheral blood. This chain's CDR3 is CSVRTDSYGYTF. The CDR3, as DNA: TGCAGCGTAAGGACAGACTCCTATGGCTACACCTTC.